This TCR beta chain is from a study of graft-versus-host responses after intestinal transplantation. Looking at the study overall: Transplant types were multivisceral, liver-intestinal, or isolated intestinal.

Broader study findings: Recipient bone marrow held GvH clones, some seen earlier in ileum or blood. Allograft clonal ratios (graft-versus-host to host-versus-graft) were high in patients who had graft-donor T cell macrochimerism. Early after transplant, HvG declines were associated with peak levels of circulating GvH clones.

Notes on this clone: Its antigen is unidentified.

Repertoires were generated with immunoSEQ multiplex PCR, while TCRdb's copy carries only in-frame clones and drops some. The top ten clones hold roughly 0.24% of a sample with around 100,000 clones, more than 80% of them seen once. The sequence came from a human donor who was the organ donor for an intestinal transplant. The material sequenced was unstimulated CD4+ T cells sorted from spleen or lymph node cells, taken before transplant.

CDR3 protein: CASSPTVLAGMTGELFF. CDR3 DNA: TGTGCCAGCAGCCCGACCGTACTAGCGGGGATGACCGGGGAGCTGTTTTTT. V and J are TRBV14 and TRBJ2-2; 10 nucleotides match TRBD2. V gave up 4 bases and J gave up 5 bases; unmatched junction bases: 10. There are 17 residues in the CDR3. The germline CDR1 and CDR2 sequences are SGHDN and FVKESK.